This T cell receptor beta chain originates from a study of T-cell reconstitution after alpha-beta-depleted transplantation in children. Overall study results and limits: T-cell numbers and diversity, one year after transplant, stemmed largely from T cells that were newly produced.

This clonotype has just a few counts. The antigen is unknown. Trimming shortened V by 3 bases and J by 2 bases, and 10 bases separated the two germline ends. In germline, CDR1 is DFQATT, CDR2 SNEGSKA (reference sequence). The CDR3 runs to 13 residues. Preparation of the TCRbeta library was carried out with unique molecular identifiers. Using its own MiXCR run on the PCR reads, TCRdb lists one record per CDR3 protein. The data show 600,000 to 800,000 distinct CDR3 sequences, around 13% seen once. The sequence derives from a girl aged 2 to 10 with congenital amegakaryocytic thrombocytopenia, due to receive a stem cell transplant. V and J are TRBV20-1 and TRBJ2-5, with unresolved D. This specimen consisted of PBMCs, obtained before TCRalphabeta/CD19-depleted stem cell transplant. CDR3 sequence: CSASIIEQETQYF. In DNA, the CDR3 is TGCAGTGCTAGTATCATAGAACAAGAGACCCAGTACTTC.